This T cell receptor (beta chain) was recovered during a study of regulatory T cells in long-lasting Graves disease. Study outcomes and limitations: The study found TRBV28, TRBJ1-2 and TRBJ2-5 favored in persistent disease. Those with persistent disease had in common more public clonotypes (about 3,000) than new patients (roughly 930).

Time point given: persistent/refractory GD, antithyroid drugs over 5 years with positive TRAb. Researchers made the TCR library from RNA that was extracted from PBMCs. The germline CDR1 and CDR2 sequences are SGHVS and FNYEAQ. The CDR3 consists of 13 residues. The V and J ends lost 5 bases and 5 bases respectively, with 11 bases between them. Relying on iRepertoire HTBI primers and Arm-PCR of CDR3 regions, the team built TCR beta libraries. In TCRdb, the multiplex PCR reads were re-called with MiXCR into one record per CDR3 protein. The repertoire consists of about half a million distinct CDR3 sequences, with about 20% occurring once and the leading ten covering around 13%. The table lists this clonotype with a few counts. Its antigen is unidentified.

The sequencing here drew on peripheral blood mononuclear cells (PBMCs), taken when the disease was refractory, from a patient treated with antithyroid drugs. V usage is TRBV7-6 and J usage is TRBJ2-3; no definite D call. This clonotype was obtained from a female donor with Graves disease. The CDR3, as DNA: TGTGCCAGCAGCCACGCCGCAATAGATACGCAGTATTTT. It codes for CASSHAAIDTQYF.